This TCR beta chain is from a study of identical twins. The study's findings and limits: Out-of-frame sharing of TCR alpha in monozygotic twins was underestimated by models. Zero-insertion analyses were open to partial confounding by invariant MAIT and iNKT cells.

TCRdb used MiXCR to reprocess the 5' RACE reads, holding one entry per CDR3 protein. The sample includes around 650,000 distinct CDR3 sequences, just over 7% of them seen just once. Regarding this clonotype: As yet, its antigen is unknown.

CDR1 is SGHNT and CDR2 is YENEEA in the germline V gene. This CDR3 contains 16 residues. Germline trimming cut 8 bases from V and 2 bases from J; bases unmatched to any gene: 9. These data were also reused for a study on yellow fever vaccine responses in identical twins. That report adds: Each twin's T cell response to the vaccine was reported to look partly convergent and partly personalized.

Sequencing used PBMCs. The clonotype originates from a woman between 18 and 30 years old in good health. The chain employs TRBV11-3 and TRBJ2-7; 13 bases agree with TRBD2. Here the CDR3 reads CASGPGTSGIAYEQYF. Here the CDR3 DNA reads TGTGCCAGCGGCCCCGGGACTAGCGGGATAGCCTACGAGCAGTACTTC.